This TCR beta chain came from a study of cytomegalovirus exposure and HLA in healthy donors. Points from the study as a whole: Testing in vitro showed a few CMV-associated chains specific for CMV antigens.

Assay: immunoSEQ multiplex PCR; the TCRdb copy retains only in-frame clones and omits some. The table shows 100,000 to 150,000 clones, with 89% occurring only once. Germline CDR1 SNHLY, CDR2 FYNNEI. Trimming cost V 7 bases and J 2 bases, with 13 bases left between them. CDR3 length: 14 residues. Comment on this clone: What it binds is unknown.

Material for sequencing was PBMCs. The sequence was obtained from a woman aged 18-29 years in good health and CMV-seronegative. The chain recombines TRBV2 with TRBJ2-3; no definite D call. In nucleotides, the CDR3 is TGTGCCAGCATCCGGGTAAACTACACAGATACGCAGTATTTT. It specifies CASIRVNYTDTQYF.